The 2 T cell receptor beta chains listed next were all sequenced from one sample in a study of blood T cells in healthy people across ages. A J-beta primer mix and a sample-barcoded 5' primer were used in a second PCR of about 7 to 12 cycles. One entry per CDR3 protein, called by TCRdb with MiXCR from the 5' RACE reads. The table shows approximately 800,000 distinct CDR3 sequences, with 25% occurring only once. This sample also appeared in a second study, on T cells of mothers and their children.

The material sequenced was blood. These receptors were obtained from a boy aged 5 to 17 in good health.

For this clonotype: The conserved final phenylalanine or tryptophan is absent from the CDR3, which likely points to a read error. This chain joins TRBV14 and TRBJ1-1; no clear D gene. Trimming cost V 4 bases and J 0 bases, with 6 bases left between them. The CDR3 extends over 13 amino acids. Per germline, CDR1 SGHDN and CDR2 FVKESK. Here the CDR3 reads CASSRDLNTEAFV. DNA of the CDR3: TGTGCCAGCAGCCGGGATTTGAACACTGAAGCTTTCGTT.

There are many counts of this clonotype. The V and J genes are TRBV19 and TRBJ2-5; D may match TRBD1 or TRBD2 (5 bases each). The germline V and J ends were trimmed by 8 bases and 11 bases, with 24 bases remaining between them. Germline-derived CDR1 and CDR2 are LNHDA and SQIVND (reference sequence). There are 14 residues in the CDR3. The CDR3 bases are TGTGCCAGTGGGCCACGGGGCAGCGCCACAGAGCAGTACTTC. Amino acids: CASGPRGSATEQYF. The variable domain in full, completed from reference TRBV19 and TRBJ2-5, reads DGGITQSPKYLFRKEGQNVTLSCEQNLNHDAMYWYRQDPGQGLRLIYYSQIVNDFQKGDIAEGYSVSREKKESFPLTVTSAQKNPTAFYLCASGPRGSATEQYFGPGTRLLVL.